Presented here are 16 T cell receptor beta chains from one specimen sequenced in a study of OX40 agonist ivuxolimab in advanced cancers. Repertoires were generated with immunoSEQ multiplex PCR, while TCRdb's copy carries only in-frame clones and drops some. The data hold more than 50,000 clones, with approximately 94% observed a single time. The sequencing here drew on CD4+ or CD8+ T cells sorted from blood, taken in a trial of the OX40 agonist ivuxolimab. Every receptor here comes from an adult with an advanced solid tumor such as melanoma, head and neck, liver or kidney cancer.

V is TRBV12-5 and J is TRBJ2-3; D not certain. Deletions cut 1 base from V and 6 bases from J, with 8 bases between. Looked up from germline, CDR1 is LGHNT and CDR2 is FRNRAP. This CDR3 is built from 13 residues. The CDR3 loop reads CASGLGSADTQYF. CDR3 DNA sequence: TGTGCTAGTGGTTTGGGGTCGGCGGATACGCAGTATTTT.

This sequence joins TRBV19 and TRBJ2-3; 7 nucleotides line up with TRBD2. There are 15 residues in the CDR3. Trimming cost V 1 base and J 6 bases; bases outside gene matches: 7. Germline V CDR1 and CDR2: LNHDA, SQIVND (reference sequence). For the CDR3, the DNA is TGTGCCAGTAGTATAGTATTAGCGGGCCTCGATACGCAGTATTTT. Amino acid sequence: CASSIVLAGLDTQYF.

V usage is TRBV7-9 and J usage is TRBJ2-2; the D gene is possibly TRBD1 (6 bases). CDR3 length: 17 amino acids. V was shortened by 4 bases and J by 5 bases, with 20 bases between the two germline ends. Germline CDR1 SEHNR, CDR2 FQNEAQ (reference sequence). The CDR3 loop is CASSSSEARGVTGELFF. CDR3 nucleotides: TGTGCCAGCAGCTCTTCCGAGGCCAGGGGTGTGACCGGGGAGCTGTTTTTT.

The J gene is TRBJ1-1, the V gene TRBV23-1; D is unclear. Being an ORF, TRBV23-1 has a function that is uncertain. The CDR3 has 11 amino acids. The germline V and J ends were trimmed by 5 bases and 6 bases, with 7 bases remaining between them. Here the CDR3 reads CASSKLAEAFF. In DNA, the CDR3 is TGCGCCAGCAGTAAGTTGGCTGAAGCTTTCTTT.

V and J are TRBV7-9 and TRBJ1-1; D is undetermined. Germline V gene data show CDR1 as SEHNR and CDR2 as FQNEAQ (reference sequence). This CDR3 spans 13 amino acids. With 1 base removed from V and 5 bases from J, the gap between germline ends came to 8 bases. The CDR3 nucleotides read TGTGCCAGCAGCTTAGGGGGTGTGACTGAAGCTTTCTTT. It is translated as CASSLGGVTEAFF.

The J gene is TRBJ1-1, the V gene TRBV7-2; 7 bases agree with TRBD1. The CDR3 sequence is 19 residues long. Losses at the gene ends were 2 bases for V and 1 base for J; bases not matched to a gene: 16. Germline assignment: CDR1 SGHTA and CDR2 FQGNSA. This chain's CDR3 is CASSLTVRLRDSQNTEAFF. CDR3 bases: TGTGCCAGCAGCTTAACGGTTCGCCTGCGGGACAGCCAGAACACTGAAGCTTTCTTT. The whole variable domain, filled in from reference TRBV7-2 and TRBJ1-1, reads GAGVSQSPSNKVTEKGKDVELRCDPISGHTALYWYRQSLGQGLEFLIYFQGNSAPDKSGLPSDRFSAERTGGSVSTLTIQRTQQEDSAVYLCASSLTVRLRDSQNTEAFFGQGTRLTVV.

The CDR3 region has the DNA TGTGCCAGTAGTGGTGGATGGGGCGACAACGAGCAGTACTTC. It is translated as CASSGGWGDNEQYF. This rearrangement joins TRBV19 to TRBJ2-7; perhaps TRBD1 as D (5 bases). Germline V gene lookup returns CDR1 LNHDA and CDR2 SQIVND (reference sequence). CDR3 size: 14 residues. Trimming left V 5 bases short and J 5 bases short, with 16 bases between.

The chain recombines TRBV5-6 with TRBJ2-7, with 7 bases matching TRBD2. V was pared by 2 bases and J by 3 bases, with 14 bases of the junction left unmatched. Germline assignment: CDR1 SGHDT and CDR2 YYEEEE. CDR3 length: 17 residues. The CDR3 sequence is CASSLVGFGGSIYEQYF. The DNA of the CDR3 is TGTGCCAGCAGCTTAGTAGGGTTTGGCGGGAGTATCTACGAGCAGTACTTC.

This clone occurred once. V gene TRBV4-3 combines with J gene TRBJ2-1; D unclear. Germline-derived CDR1 and CDR2 are LGHNA and YSLEER. Deletions cut 1 base from V and 0 bases from J, with 7 bases between. CDR3 size: 15 residues. The CDR3 nucleotides read TGCGCCAGCAGCCAAGTACATAGCTCCTACAATGAGCAGTTCTTC. Amino acid sequence: CASSQVHSSYNEQFF.

The chain recombines TRBV7-9 with TRBJ2-3; 7 bases align to TRBD2. This CDR3 is 15 amino acids long. Trimming at V came to 5 bases and at J to 2 bases, leaving 7 bases not matched to a gene. Germline lookup yields CDR1 SEHNR and CDR2 FQNEAQ (reference sequence). The CDR3 nucleotides are TGTGCCAGCAGCCCCGCAGCGGGGCCCACAGATACGCAGTATTTT. It is translated as CASSPAAGPTDTQYF.

The V call is TRBV7-6, the J call TRBJ2-1; D perhaps matches TRBD1 (5 bases). The CDR3 has 15 residues. Between the trimmed V and J ends, which lost 3 bases and 9 bases, there was a span of 18 bases. Germline loops: CDR1 SGHVS, CDR2 FNYEAQ. The CDR3 sequence: CASSFTGGALGEQFF. CDR3 in DNA: TGTGCCAGCAGCTTTACAGGTGGGGCCCTGGGTGAGCAGTTCTTC.

V gene TRBV11-3 combines with J gene TRBJ1-3; no definite D call. CDR3 length equals 14 residues. Germline loops: CDR1 SGHNT, CDR2 YENEEA. The V gene lost 5 bases and the J gene lost 1 base, with 9 bases spanning the gap. The CDR3 coding sequence is TGTGCCAGCAGCCAAGATGGATCTGGAAACACCATATATTTT. The encoded protein is CASSQDGSGNTIYF.

The chain is built from TRBV9 and TRBJ1-1; D possibly corresponds to TRBD1 (5 bases). The CDR3 extends over 15 amino acids. The germline gives CDR1 SGDLS, CDR2 YYNGEE. Trimming took 4 bases from V and 2 from J, leaving 15 bases between them. The CDR3 spells CASSPRGAPNTEAFF. The DNA for the CDR3 is TGTGCCAGCAGCCCTAGAGGGGCTCCTAACACTGAAGCTTTCTTT. The complete variable domain, with remaining parts taken from reference TRBV9 and TRBJ1-1, reads DSGVTQTPKHLITATGQRVTLRCSPRSGDLSVYWYQQSLDQGLQFLIQYYNGEERAKGNILERFSAQQFPDLHSELNLSSLELGDSALYFCASSPRGAPNTEAFFGQGTRLTVV.

The chain links TRBV11-3 to TRBJ2-1; maybe TRBD2 (6 bases). Trimming removed 5 bases at V and 4 bases at J, with 18 bases between. This CDR3 region has 16 residues. Germline V lookup: CDR1 SGHNT, CDR2 YENEEA. The DNA of the CDR3 is TGTGCCAGCAGCCTGCTGTTCGGCGGGGCGTACAATGAGCAGTTCTTC. Translation gives CASSLLFGGAYNEQFF. Full variable domain (remainder filled in from reference TRBV11-3 and TRBJ2-1): EAGVVQSPRYKIIEKKQPVAFWCNPISGHNTLYWYLQNLGQGPELLIRYENEEAVDDSQLPKDRFSAERLKGVDSTLKIQPAELGDSAVYLCASSLLFGGAYNEQFFGPGTRLTVL.

The V and J genes are TRBV10-3 and TRBJ2-1; 8 nucleotides agree with TRBD2. In germline, CDR1 is ENHRY, CDR2 SYGVKD. The trim removed 0 bases at V and 10 bases at J, leaving 5 bases unmatched. The CDR3 has 14 amino acids. As DNA, the CDR3 is TGTGCCATCAGTGAGTCCCCGGCTAGCGGGGAGCAGTTCTTC. This translates into CAISESPASGEQFF.

The chain couples TRBV4-3 to TRBJ2-7, with TRBD1 identical over 12 bases. The V and J ends lost 2 bases and 2 bases, in that order; junction bases with no gene match: 4. The CDR3 has 16 residues. Germline assignment: CDR1 LGHNA and CDR2 YSLEER. CDR3 region: CASSQTGQGAAYEQYF. Written as DNA, the CDR3 is TGCGCCAGCAGCCAAACGGGACAGGGGGCGGCCTACGAGCAGTACTTC.